This TCR beta chain was observed in a study of T-cell reconstitution after alpha-beta-depleted transplantation in children. A TCRbeta library incorporating unique molecular identifiers was prepared. MiXCR, applied by TCRdb to the PCR reads, yields one record per CDR3 protein. Of some 590,000 distinct CDR3 sequences in the sample, about 10% were seen once. The material was PBMCs from the stem cell graft donor, obtained from the stem cell graft. The TCR comes from a human donor who donated a stem cell graft to a child with acute myeloid leukemia.

This CDR3 reads CASEPPDWQYNEQFF. The CDR3, as DNA: TGTGCCAGCGAACCCCCAGACTGGCAGTACAATGAGCAGTTCTTC. The chain employs TRBV7-9 and TRBJ2-1; unclear D gene. Germline lookup yields CDR1 SEHNR and CDR2 FQNEAQ (reference sequence). The V end was cut by 8 bases, the J end by 4 bases, with 18 bases between. The CDR3 covers 15 residues.